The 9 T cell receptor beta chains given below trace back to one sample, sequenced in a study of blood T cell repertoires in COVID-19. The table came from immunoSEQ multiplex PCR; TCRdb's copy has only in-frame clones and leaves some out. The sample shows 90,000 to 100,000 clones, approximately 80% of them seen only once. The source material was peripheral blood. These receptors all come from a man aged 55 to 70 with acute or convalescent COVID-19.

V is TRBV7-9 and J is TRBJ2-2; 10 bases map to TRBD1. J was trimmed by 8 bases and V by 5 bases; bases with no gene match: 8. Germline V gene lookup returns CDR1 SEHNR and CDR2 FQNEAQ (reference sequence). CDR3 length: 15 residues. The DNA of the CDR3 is TGTGCCAGCAGCACGAGACAGGGGGCTTTGGGGGAGCTGTTTTTT. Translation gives CASSTRQGALGELFF.

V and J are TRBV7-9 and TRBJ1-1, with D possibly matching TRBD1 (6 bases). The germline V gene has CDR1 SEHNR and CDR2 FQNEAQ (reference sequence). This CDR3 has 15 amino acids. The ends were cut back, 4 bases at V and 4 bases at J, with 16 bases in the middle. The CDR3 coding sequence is TGTGCCAGCAGCTACAGCAGGGGCCGGGCCACTGAAGCTTTCTTT. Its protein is CASSYSRGRATEAFF. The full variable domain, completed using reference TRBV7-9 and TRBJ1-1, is DTGVSQNPRHKITKRGQNVTFRCDPISEHNRLYWYRQTLGQGPEFLTYFQNEAQLEKSRLLSDRFSAERPKGSFSTLEIQRTEQGDSAMYLCASSYSRGRATEAFFGQGTRLTVV.

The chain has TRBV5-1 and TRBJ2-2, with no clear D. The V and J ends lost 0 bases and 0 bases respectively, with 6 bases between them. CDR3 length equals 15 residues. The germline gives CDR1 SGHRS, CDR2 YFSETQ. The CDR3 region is CASSLVVTNTGELFF. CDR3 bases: TGCGCCAGCAGCTTGGTTGTAACGAACACCGGGGAGCTGTTTTTT. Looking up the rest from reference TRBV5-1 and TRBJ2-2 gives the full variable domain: KAGVTQTPRYLIKTRGQQVTLSCSPISGHRSVSWYQQTPGQGLQFLFEYFSETQRNKGNFPGRFSGRQFSNSRSEMNVSTLELGDSALYLCASSLVVTNTGELFFGEGSRLTVL.

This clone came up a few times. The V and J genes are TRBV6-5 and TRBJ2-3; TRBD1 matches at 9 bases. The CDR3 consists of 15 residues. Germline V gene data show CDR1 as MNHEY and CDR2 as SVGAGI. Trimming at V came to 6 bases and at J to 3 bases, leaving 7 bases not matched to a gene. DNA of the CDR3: TGTGCCAGCAGGAGGGACAGGGTAGCGACAGATACGCAGTATTTT. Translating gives CASRRDRVATDTQYF.

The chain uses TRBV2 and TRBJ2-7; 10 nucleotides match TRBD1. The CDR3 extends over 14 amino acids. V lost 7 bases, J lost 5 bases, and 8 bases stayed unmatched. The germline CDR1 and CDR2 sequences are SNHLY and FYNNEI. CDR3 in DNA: TGTGCCAGCACCCAACTGACAGGGGGCGACGAGCAGTACTTC. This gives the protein CASTQLTGGDEQYF.

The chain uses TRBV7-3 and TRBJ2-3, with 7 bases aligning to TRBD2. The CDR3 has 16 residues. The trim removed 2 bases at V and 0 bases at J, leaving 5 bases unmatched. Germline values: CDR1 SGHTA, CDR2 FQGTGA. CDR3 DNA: TGTGCCAGCAGCTTACGCTTAGCGGGTAGCACAGATACGCAGTATTTT. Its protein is CASSLRLAGSTDTQYF.

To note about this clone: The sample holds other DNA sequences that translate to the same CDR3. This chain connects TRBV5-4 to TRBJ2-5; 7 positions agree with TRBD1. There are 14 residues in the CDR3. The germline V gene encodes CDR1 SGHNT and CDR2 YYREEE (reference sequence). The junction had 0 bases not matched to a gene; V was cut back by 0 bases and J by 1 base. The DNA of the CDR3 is TGTGCCAGCAGCTTGGCAGGGGGCCAAGAGACCCAGTACTTC. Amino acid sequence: CASSLAGGQETQYF.

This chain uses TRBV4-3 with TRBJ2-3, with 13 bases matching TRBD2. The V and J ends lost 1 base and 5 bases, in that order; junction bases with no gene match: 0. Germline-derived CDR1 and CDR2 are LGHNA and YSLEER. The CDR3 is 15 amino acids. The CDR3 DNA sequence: TGCGCCAGCAGCCAAGGACTAGCGGGAGGAGATACGCAGTATTTT. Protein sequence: CASSQGLAGGDTQYF.

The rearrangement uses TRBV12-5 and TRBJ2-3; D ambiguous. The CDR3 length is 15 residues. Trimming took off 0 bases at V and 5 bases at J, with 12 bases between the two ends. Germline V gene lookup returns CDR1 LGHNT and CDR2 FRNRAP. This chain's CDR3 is CASGLVPLNRDTQYF. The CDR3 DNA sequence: TGTGCTAGTGGTTTGGTACCCCTAAATCGAGATACGCAGTATTTT.